The 17 T cell receptor beta chains presented below share a single source sample, sequenced in a study of T cells in Graves' hyperthyroidism and ophthalmopathy. RNA transcripts were the template for amplifying TCR beta CDR3 regions. The TCR CDR3 first-round RT-PCR relied on the HTBI primer set. TCRdb redid the calling of the multiplex PCR reads with MiXCR, one entry per CDR3 protein. This sample has 540,000 or so distinct CDR3 sequences; around 42% occur once, and the top ten carry under 20%. The specimen sequenced was peripheral blood or thyroid tissue (not recorded which). The receptors shown here come from an adult woman with Graves' disease, either hyperthyroidism or ophthalmopathy (not recorded which).

The sample holds a few counts of this clonotype. The chain joins TRBV4-1 to TRBJ1-2; D remains unclear. The CDR3 contains 16 residues. Germline V CDR1 and CDR2: MGHRA, YSYEKL. V was trimmed by 6 bases and J by 7 bases, leaving 24 bases between them. DNA of the CDR3: TGCGCCAGCAGAGACTTCCGCCGGGGAGATAGGGCTGGCTACACCTTC. This gives the protein CASRDFRRGDRAGYTF.

This clonotype appeared once. Written as DNA, the CDR3 is TGTGCCAGCAGCCCACGCGGAGGTCCGGGAGGAAACACCATATATTTT. Translated, it gives CASSPRGGPGGNTIYF. The chain employs TRBV9 and TRBJ1-3; D uncertain. V shed 4 bases and J shed 4 bases, with 18 bases lying between them. Looked up from germline, CDR1 is SGDLS and CDR2 is YYNGEE. The CDR3 extends over 16 amino acids.

The chain uses TRBV7-2 and TRBJ2-2; TRBD1 might be the D (6 bases). There are 18 residues in the CDR3. In germline, CDR1 is SGHTA, CDR2 FQGNSA. Between the trimmed V and J ends, which lost 5 bases and 7 bases, there was a span of 26 bases. In DNA, the CDR3 is TGTGCCAGCAGCCTCGGAAGGGGACACGGCTTACAGGGCGGGGAGCTGTTTTTT. This encodes CASSLGRGHGLQGGELFF.

This clonotype has at least ten counts. The chain has TRBV20-1 and TRBJ2-5; either TRBD1 or TRBD2 may supply D (6 bases each). This CDR3 is 14 amino acids long. Germline values: CDR1 DFQATT, CDR2 SNEGSKA (reference sequence). Trimming removed 5 bases from V and 5 bases from J, with 18 bases in between. CDR3 DNA: TGCAGTGCTGGGCTCTTGGGGGGCTGCGAGACCCAGTACTTC. Translated: CSAGLLGGCETQYF.

The CDR3 spells CASSLLAGNNEQYF. In nucleotides, the CDR3 is TGTGCCAGCAGCTTACTAGCGGGAAACAACGAGCAGTACTTC. The rearrangement links TRBV11-1 to TRBJ2-7; 9 nucleotides line up with TRBD2. This CDR3 contains 14 residues. The germline V gene encodes CDR1 SGHAT and CDR2 FQDESV (reference sequence). V lost 2 bases and J lost 5; bases outside the gene matches: 4.

The chain combines TRBV7-2 with TRBJ2-7; TRBD2 matches at 9 bases. J lost 5 bases, V lost 1 base, and 9 bases had no gene match. CDR1 and CDR2 from the germline V gene are SGHTA and FQGNSA. This CDR3 comprises 16 residues. The CDR3 here is CASSLVSAGGLHEQYF. The CDR3 nucleotides are TGTGCCAGCAGCTTAGTGTCAGCGGGAGGTTTGCACGAGCAGTACTTC.

The sample holds many counts of this clonotype. The rearrangement links TRBV20-1 to TRBJ1-5, with a possible D match to TRBD1 (6 bases). Deletions cut 4 bases from V and 3 bases from J, with 13 bases between. The CDR3 length is 14 residues. Germline V gene lookup returns CDR1 DFQATT and CDR2 SNEGSKA (reference sequence). The CDR3 DNA is TGCAGTGCTACAACTCAGGGACACAATCAGCCCCAGCATTTT. Amino acids: CSATTQGHNQPQHF.

The rearrangement joins TRBV7-8 to TRBJ2-7, with D unclear. Germline V gives CDR1 SGHVS, CDR2 FQNEAQ. CDR3 length: 13 residues. V dropped 11 bases and J dropped 6 bases, with 20 bases sitting between them. CDR3 sequence reads: CAWSALGSGEQYF. The CDR3 DNA reads TGTGCCTGGAGTGCATTAGGAAGTGGCGAGCAGTACTTC.

V gene TRBV6-6 combines with J gene TRBJ2-2; TRBD1 is a possible D gene (5 bases). Germline V lookup: CDR1 MNHNY, CDR2 SVGAGI (reference sequence). Between the trimmed V and J ends, which lost 6 bases and 4 bases, there was a span of 12 bases. CDR3 length equals 14 residues. The CDR3 coding sequence is TGTGCCAGCAGGGAAGGGGCATCCACCGGGGAGCTGTTTTTT. Protein sequence: CASREGASTGELFF.

About this clonotype itself: The CDR3 end shows no conserved phenylalanine or tryptophan, and so a read error is likely. V and J are TRBV5-1 and TRBJ2-2; D uncertain. The CDR3 totals 15 residues. Germline CDR1 reads SGHRS; CDR2 reads YFSETQ. Trimming took off 4 bases at V and 4 bases at J, with 14 bases between the two ends. CDR3 in DNA: TGCGCCAGCAGCGCCCGGACCGTGATCACCGGGGAGCTGTTTTGT. Its protein is CASSARTVITGELFC.

V gene TRBV29-1 combines with J gene TRBJ1-6; TRBD1 matches 9 bases. The germline V gene has CDR1 SQVTM and CDR2 ANQGSEA. This CDR3 contains 12 residues. The CDR3 DNA reads TGCACCACCGGGACAGGGAATTCACCCCTCCACTTT. Its protein product is CTTGTGNSPLHF.

This clonotype was picked up a small number of times. A read error may explain this, as a much larger clone is one base away. The rearrangement joins TRBV20-1 to TRBJ2-5; D gene ambiguous. The CDR3 has 14 amino acids. Germline V gives CDR1 DFQATT, CDR2 SNEGSKA (reference sequence). CDR3 nucleotides: TGCAGTGCTAGAGATCTAAAGTACCAAGAGACCCAGCACTTC. Translation gives CSARDLKYQETQHF.

A note on this clonotype: This may come from a read error, since a much larger clone is one base off. The chain is built from TRBV2 and TRBJ2-6; no firm D call. CDR1 and CDR2 (germline): SNHLY, FYNNEI. Trimming pared 7 bases from V and 0 bases from J, leaving 4 bases between. There are 13 residues in the CDR3. CDR3 protein: CASTFSGANVLTF. CDR3 in DNA: TGTGCCAGCACCTTCTCTGGGGCCAACGTCCTGACTTTC.

With regard to this clonotype: No conserved phenylalanine or tryptophan is present at the end of the CDR3, so a read error is the likely explanation. No DNA is shown, since the ends of the CDR3 on it are uncertain; the CDR3 is the one TCRdb lists. V gene TRBV9 combines with J gene TRBJ1-2; the table names TRBD1, a call not compared with the DNA. From germline, CDR1 is SGDLS and CDR2 YYNGEE. The CDR3 is 10 amino acids in total, end residues counted. CDR3 residues: CASALTGDAY.

A word on this clonotype: The DNA is left out, because the CDR3 cannot be placed on it with certainty; the CDR3 is given as TCRdb lists it. V gene TRBV5-1 combines with J gene TRBJ2-2. CDR1 is SGHRS and CDR2 is YFSETQ in the germline V gene. The CDR3 is 13 amino acids long, termini counted. CDR3 amino acids: CASSFVGPVSCFF.

This rearrangement joins TRBV29-1 to TRBJ2-5; tentatively, D is TRBD2 (6 bases). The CDR3 runs 14 residues. V lost 7 bases and J 3 bases, leaving 18 bases between the germline ends. Germline V CDR1 and CDR2: SQVTM, ANQGSEA. The CDR3 DNA follows: TGCAGCGCCCGCCGGTCCGGGACTGAAGAGACCCAGTACTTC. Protein: CSARRSGTEETQYF.

The V and J genes are TRBV20-1 and TRBJ1-2; a weak D match, TRBD1 (6 bases). The CDR3 runs 11 residues. Germline V gene sequence: CDR1 DFQATT, CDR2 SNEGSKA (reference sequence). V lost 3 bases, J lost 9 bases, and 11 bases lay in between. The CDR3 sequence is CSARGGMSYTF. The CDR3 DNA reads as TGCAGTGCTAGGGGGGGCATGAGCTACACCTTC.